Listed below are T cell receptor beta chains from one sample, sequenced in a study of Graves' ophthalmopathy and Graves' hyperthyroidism. TCRdb called the multiplex PCR reads again in MiXCR, with one record for every CDR3 protein. The sample shows 200,000 to 250,000 distinct CDR3 sequences, around a fifth of them seen only once. What was sequenced was peripheral blood. These receptors all come from a woman aged 50 to 60 with Graves' ophthalmopathy. The CDR3 runs from the conserved cysteine through the conserved F or W. A D gene is named only where the DNA matches it firmly. A row's size may be missing; if present it is once, few, many or a size class.

14	TRBD2	TRBV20-1	TRBJ2-5	many	TGCAGTGCTAGAGACCCCAGCGGGAGAGGGACCCAGTACTTC	CSARDPSGRGTQYF
13	NA	TRBV4-1	TRBJ1-2	few	TGCGCCAGCAGCCAAGATACGGACTATGGCTACACCTTC	CASSQDTDYGYTF
11	NA	TRBV27	TRBJ2-5	many	TGTGCCACTATGTCTGCAGAGACCCAGTACTTC	CATMSAETQYF
17	TRBD1	TRBV5-1	TRBJ2-4	NA	TGCGCCAGCAGATCCTCGACAGGGGGCATAGCCAAAAACATTCAGTACTTC	CASRSSTGGIAKNIQYF
15	NA	TRBV30	TRBJ2-6	many	TGTGCCTGGAGTGGAGGGATTTCGAGGGCCAACGTCCTGACTTTC	CAWSGGISRANVLTF
13	NA	TRBV6-2/TRBV6-3	TRBJ2-2	many	TGTGCCAGCACCAGGGTGGTCACCGGGGAGCTGTTTTTT	CASTRVVTGELFF
15	TRBD2	TRBV20-1	TRBJ2-4	many	TGCAGTGCTAGTCCAGCGGGAGAGACCAAAAACATTCAGTACTTC	CSASPAGETKNIQYF
15	NA	TRBV24-1	TRBJ2-2	NA	TGTGCCACCAGTGACTTCGGACACCCTACCGGGGAGCTGTTTTTT	CATSDFGHPTGELFF
12	TRBD2	TRBV29-1	TRBJ2-4	many	TGCAGCGTAGTGCGGGAGCAGAACATTCAGTACTTC	CSVVREQNIQYF
14	TRBD1	TRBV20-1	TRBJ1-6	many	TGCAGTGCTAGACTTGACAGGGAGGATTCACCCCTCCACTTT	CSARLDREDSPLHF
18	NA	TRBV5-1	TRBJ1-6	many	TGCGCCAGCAGCACGAACCTATTCGGCACACGGGGGAATTCACCCCTCCACTTT	CASSTNLFGTRGNSPLHF
15	TRBD2	TRBV20-1	TRBJ2-1	many	TGCAGTGCTAGGCCGACTAGCGGGGTGACGGGTGAGCAGTTCTTC	CSARPTSGVTGEQFF
14	TRBD1	TRBV7-3	TRBJ1-2	NA	TGTGCCAGCAGCGAGACAGGGGCATTTGATGGCTACACCTTC	CASSETGAFDGYTF
16	NA	TRBV28	TRBJ1-6	many	TGTGCCAGCAGTTCTTTGGACGTCGCCTATAATTCACCCCTCCACTTT	CASSSLDVAYNSPLHF
13	NA	TRBV30	TRBJ1-2	many	TGTGCCTGGATTCGATTGGACAGCACTGGCTACACCTTC	CAWIRLDSTGYTF